The 20 T cell receptor beta chains presented below share a single source sample, sequenced in a study of blood T cells in healthy people across ages (dated by TCRdb to the mid-2010s). The library was built by means of 5' RACE. Sequencing relied on an Illumina HiSeq 2500. A second PCR of roughly 7 to 12 cycles was run with a J-beta primer mix and a sample-barcoded 5' primer. The public reads were reprocessed in TCRdb via fastp at Q25 and MiXCR, keeping in-frame beta chains. Each entry is one CDR3 protein sequence, shown with its most common DNA and genes. For this sample the table gives some 710,000 distinct CDR3 sequences, of which approximately 21% were detected only once. Approximately 20% of the sample lies in the top ten. Material for sequencing was blood. The receptors originated from a man between 65 and 79 years old in good health.

This clonotype was found once. Its ends do not fully match the called genes, so a read error is possible. The V gene is TRBV12-3 or TRBV12-4, the J gene TRBJ2-1, with a tentative D call TRBD1 (6 bases). This CDR3 has 15 residues. The chain's CDR3 is CASSLVQGSYNEHFF. CDR3 DNA: TGTGCCAGCAGTTTGGTACAGGGATCCTACAATGAGCACTTCTTC.

The rearrangement joins TRBV7-9 to TRBJ1-4, with D unresolved. Trimming left V 3 bases short and J 1 base short, with 9 bases between. The CDR3 runs to 15 residues. Germline CDR1 is SEHNR and CDR2 is FQNEAQ (reference sequence). This CDR3 reads CASSLTRGTNEKLFF. CDR3 nucleotide sequence: TGTGCCAGCAGCTTGACCCGGGGAACTAATGAAAAACTGTTTTTT. Filled out from reference TRBV7-9 and TRBJ1-4, the complete variable domain reads DTGVSQNPRHKITKRGQNVTFRCDPISEHNRLYWYRQTLGQGPEFLTYFQNEAQLEKSRLLSDRFSAERPKGSFSTLEIQRTEQGDSAMYLCASSLTRGTNEKLFFGSGTQLSVL.

The chain couples TRBV7-9 to TRBJ1-3, with D perhaps TRBD1 (5 bases). V shed 0 bases and J shed 1 base, with 10 bases lying between them. This CDR3 comprises 16 residues. Germline CDR1 SEHNR, CDR2 FQNEAQ (reference sequence). The CDR3 bases are TGTGCCAGCAGCTTAGCGCTTGGGGGATCTGGAAACACCATATATTTT. Amino acids: CASSLALGGSGNTIYF.

The sample holds a few counts of this clonotype. In DNA form, the CDR3 reads TGCAGCGCCACAGGACAGGGGCCCTCCAACTATGGCTACACCTTC. It specifies CSATGQGPSNYGYTF. The chain is built from TRBV29-1 and TRBJ1-2; 9 positions match TRBD1. Germline V gene sequence: CDR1 SQVTM, CDR2 ANQGSEA. With V trimmed by 7 bases and J by 2 bases, 11 bases remained unmatched. The CDR3 covers 15 residues.

A word on this clonotype: A much larger clone differs from this one at a single base, so this may be a read error. The chain has TRBV29-1 and TRBJ2-5, with 8 bases matching TRBD2. V dropped 6 bases and J dropped 1; count of bases not matched to a gene: 4. CDR3 length: 13 residues. Germline lookup yields CDR1 SQVTM and CDR2 ANQGSEA. CDR3 DNA sequence: TGCAGCGTCCTCACTAGCGGCCAAGAGACCCAGTACTTC. It yields the protein CSVLTSGQETQYF.

The rearrangement uses TRBV29-1 and TRBJ1-1; perhaps TRBD1 as D (6 bases). Trimming removed 1 base from V and 9 bases from J, with 15 bases in between. This CDR3 region has 13 residues. Germline CDR1 SQVTM, CDR2 ANQGSEA. This CDR3 is CSVEGINGDKAFF. The CDR3 DNA follows: TGCAGCGTTGAAGGGATCAACGGGGACAAAGCTTTCTTT.

The chain joins TRBV9 to TRBJ1-4, with 7 nucleotides matching TRBD1. This CDR3 comprises 14 residues. The junction had 7 bases not matched to a gene; V was cut back by 6 bases and J by 5 bases. Germline CDR1 reads SGDLS; CDR2 reads YYNGEE. CDR3 protein: CASKGDSKNEKLFF. The CDR3, as DNA: TGTGCCAGCAAGGGGGACAGCAAAAATGAAAAACTGTTTTTT.

This chain connects TRBV21-1 to TRBJ2-7; the table's D call, TRBD1, has no DNA check behind it. TRBV21-1 constitutes a pseudogene. The CDR3 extends over 15 amino acids. The CDR3 sequence: CASSKAVDRGYEQYV. DNA for the CDR3: TGTGCCAGCAGCAAAGCGGTGGACAGGGGCTACGAGCAGTACGTC.

This clonotype was recorded at least ten times. The V gene is TRBV12-3 or TRBV12-4, the J gene TRBJ2-3, with 10 bases matching TRBD2. V dropped 1 base and J dropped 2; count of bases not matched to a gene: 3. The CDR3 loop spans 16 amino acids. As DNA, the CDR3 is TGTGCCAGCAGTTTAGGGACTAGCGGAAACACAGATACGCAGTATTTT. Amino acids: CASSLGTSGNTDTQYF.

In its sample, this clonotype was seen once. CDR3 amino acids: CASRGWGTENTEAFF. The CDR3 region has the DNA TGTGCCAGCAGGGGATGGGGGACAGAGAACACTGAAGCTTTCTTT. The chain joins TRBV12-3 or TRBV12-4 to TRBJ1-1, with TRBD1 identical over 7 bases. The CDR3 sequence is 15 residues long. V shed 6 bases, J shed 1 base, and the junction held 8 bases outside the gene matches.

The rearrangement joins TRBV20-1 to TRBJ2-3; D unclear. The CDR3 runs 12 residues. Per the germline V gene, CDR1 is DFQATT and CDR2 is SNEGSKA (reference sequence). Trimming stripped 5 bases from V and 4 bases from J, with 10 bases between. CDR3 nucleotide sequence: TGCAGTGCTGTCGATCCCCCAGATACGCAGTATTTT. This codes for CSAVDPPDTQYF.

The rearrangement uses TRBV6-2 or TRBV6-3 and TRBJ2-1, with 10 bases aligning to TRBD2. The better agreement between TRBJ2-7 and the DNA end casts doubt on the J call. CDR1 is MNHEY and CDR2 is SVGEGT in the germline V gene. The CDR3 totals 15 residues. CDR3 amino acids: CASTSRASGSHEQYV. The CDR3, as DNA: TGTGCCAGCACCAGCCGGGCTAGCGGGAGTCATGAGCAGTACGTC.

This clonotype was observed at least ten times. V gene TRBV4-1 combines with J gene TRBJ1-4, with unresolved D. Trimming left V 0 bases short and J 2 bases short, with 13 bases between. The CDR3 extends over 17 amino acids. Germline CDR1 and CDR2: MGHRA and YSYEKL. The CDR3 DNA reads as TGCGCCAGCAGCCAAGATGGCACACGCGGGACTAATGAAAAACTGTTTTTT. The encoded protein is CASSQDGTRGTNEKLFF.

This clonotype was counted only a few times. The rearrangement uses TRBV7-8 and TRBJ2-3; D remains ambiguous. The CDR3 extends over 14 amino acids. V gave up 2 bases and J gave up 6 bases, with 12 bases separating them. Germline CDR1 SGHVS, CDR2 FQNEAQ. DNA for the CDR3: TGTGCCAGCAGCTTAACCACGGCCGGGGATACGCAGTATTTT. Encoded protein: CASSLTTAGDTQYF.

In its sample, this clonotype was seen a few times. V and J are TRBV6-2 or TRBV6-3 and TRBJ2-1, with a possible D match to TRBD1 (6 bases). The V end was cut by 7 bases, the J end by 4 bases, with 14 bases between. The germline gives CDR1 MNHEY, CDR2 SVGEGT. CDR3 length: 14 amino acids. CDR3 region: CASTILQGYNEQFF. The CDR3 DNA follows: TGTGCCAGCACCATACTACAGGGATACAATGAGCAGTTCTTC.

The V call is TRBV5-5, the J call TRBJ2-2; maybe TRBD1 (5 bases). The CDR3 extends over 16 amino acids. V lost 4 bases and J 1 base, leaving 14 bases between the germline ends. Germline V gives CDR1 SGHKS, CDR2 YYEKEE (reference sequence). This chain's CDR3 is CASSDRPGLNTGELFF. DNA of the CDR3: TGTGCCAGCAGCGACCGGCCAGGGTTGAACACCGGGGAGCTGTTTTTT.

This clonotype was seen only once. The CDR3 is CASSSRTGGPQETQYF. CDR3 sequence (DNA): TGTGCCAGCAGCTCCCGAACAGGGGGCCCCCAAGAGACCCAGTACTTC. This chain links TRBV13 with TRBJ2-5; 9 positions agree with TRBD1. The CDR3 consists of 16 residues. From germline, CDR1 is PRHDT and CDR2 FYEKMQ (reference sequence). V shed 4 bases and J 1 base; nucleotides not matched to a gene: 7.

This chain uses TRBV20-1 with TRBJ2-1; no firm D call. Germline assignment: CDR1 DFQATT and CDR2 SNEGSKA (reference sequence). Trimming left V 5 bases short and J 9 bases short, with 20 bases between. This CDR3 spans 14 amino acids. The CDR3: CSASQAFLESEQFF. The CDR3 nucleotides are TGCAGTGCTTCCCAGGCCTTTCTCGAATCTGAGCAGTTCTTC.

The chain employs TRBV6-1 and TRBJ2-7, with D perhaps matching TRBD1 (6 bases). V was pared by 6 bases and J by 0 bases, with 12 bases between. CDR1 is MNHNS, CDR2 SASEGT, per germline. The CDR3 loop spans 14 amino acids. CDR3 coding DNA: TGTGCCAGCAGGAGGACAGAAGCCTCCTACGAGCAGTACTTC. Its translation is CASRRTEASYEQYF.

The J gene is TRBJ2-5, the V gene TRBV5-1, with D tentatively TRBD1 or TRBD2 (7 bases each). Germline assignment: CDR1 SGHRS and CDR2 YFSETQ. CDR3 length: 15 residues. Trimming took 1 base from V and 2 from J, leaving 12 bases between them. CDR3 nucleotide sequence: TGCGCCAGCAGCTTGAGCGGGACAGAACAAGAGACCCAGTACTTC. This encodes CASSLSGTEQETQYF.